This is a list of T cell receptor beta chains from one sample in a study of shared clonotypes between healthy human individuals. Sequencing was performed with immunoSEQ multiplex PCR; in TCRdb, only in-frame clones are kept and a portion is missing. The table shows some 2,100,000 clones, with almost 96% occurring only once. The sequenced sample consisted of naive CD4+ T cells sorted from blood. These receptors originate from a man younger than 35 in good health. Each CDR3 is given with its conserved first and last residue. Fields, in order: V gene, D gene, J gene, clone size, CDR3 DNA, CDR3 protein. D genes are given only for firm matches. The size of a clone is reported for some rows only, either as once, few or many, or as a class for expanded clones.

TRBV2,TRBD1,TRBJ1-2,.,TGTGCCAGCAGTGACGGACAGGGGGCGAGTTCCACCTTC,CASSDGQGASSTF
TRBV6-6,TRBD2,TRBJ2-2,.,TGTGCCAGCAGTTTAGCGGGAGTGGCCGGGGAGCTGTTTTTT,CASSLAGVAGELFF
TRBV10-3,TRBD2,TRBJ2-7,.,TGTGCCATCAGCTCAGGGAGGACTAGCGGGAGGGGGGACTCCTACGAGCAGTACTTC,CAISSGRTSGRGDSYEQYF
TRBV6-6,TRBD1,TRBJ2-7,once,TGTGCCAGTGAGCCGGGACAGAACTACGAGCAGTACTTC,CASEPGQNYEQYF
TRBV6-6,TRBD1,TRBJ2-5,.,TGTGCCAGCAGGACAGGGGGCGGTGAGACCCAGTACTTC,CASRTGGGETQYF
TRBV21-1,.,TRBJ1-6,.,TGTGCCAGCAGCAACCCGCCGGGGGGTGGTTCACCCCTCCACTTT,CASSNPPGGGSPLHF
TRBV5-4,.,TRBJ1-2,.,TGTGCCAGCAGCCTACAGCAAAACTATGGCTACACCTTC,CASSLQQNYGYTF
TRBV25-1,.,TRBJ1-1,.,TGTGCCAGCAGTGAACAGGGTTTGGGTTCAAACACTGAAGCTTTCTTT,CASSEQGLGSNTEAFF
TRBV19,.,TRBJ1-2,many,TGTGCCAGTAGTATAAGGGGCCCTAACTATGGCTACACCTTC,CASSIRGPNYGYTF
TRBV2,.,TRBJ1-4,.,TGTGCCAGCAGTACAGGGATCACTAATGAAAAACTGTTTTTT,CASSTGITNEKLFF
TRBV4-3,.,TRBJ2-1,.,TGCGCCAGCAGCCAAGCCGGAAGGCCCTTAAATGAGCAGTTCTTC,CASSQAGRPLNEQFF
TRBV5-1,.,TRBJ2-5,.,TGCGCCAGCAGCTTGGGTGGTAGCCAAGAGACCCAGTACTTC,CASSLGGSQETQYF
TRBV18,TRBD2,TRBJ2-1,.,TGTGCCAGCTCACCAACACTAGCGGATAATGAGCAGTTCTTC,CASSPTLADNEQFF
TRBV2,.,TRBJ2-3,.,TGTGCCAGCGGTTTAACTAGTCTTGGCGCAGATACGCAGTATTTT,CASGLTSLGADTQYF
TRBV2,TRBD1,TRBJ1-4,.,TGTGCCAGCAGTCTCGAGAACCGGGACAGTGAAAAACTGTTTTTT,CASSLENRDSEKLFF
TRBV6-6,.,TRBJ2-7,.,TGTGCCAGCAGCAGAGGGATGTCCTACGAGCAGTACTTC,CASSRGMSYEQYF
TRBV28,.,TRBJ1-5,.,TGTGCCAGCAGCCTCAGGGGATCGCAACAGCCCCAGCATTTT,CASSLRGSQQPQHF
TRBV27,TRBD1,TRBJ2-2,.,TGTGCCAGCAGTCATCCCAGGGGGTCGAACACCGGGGAGCTGTTTTTT,CASSHPRGSNTGELFF
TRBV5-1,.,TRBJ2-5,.,TGCGCCCCCTGTTGCAGGGGGGCGACGGAGACCCAGTACTTC,CAPCCRGATETQYF